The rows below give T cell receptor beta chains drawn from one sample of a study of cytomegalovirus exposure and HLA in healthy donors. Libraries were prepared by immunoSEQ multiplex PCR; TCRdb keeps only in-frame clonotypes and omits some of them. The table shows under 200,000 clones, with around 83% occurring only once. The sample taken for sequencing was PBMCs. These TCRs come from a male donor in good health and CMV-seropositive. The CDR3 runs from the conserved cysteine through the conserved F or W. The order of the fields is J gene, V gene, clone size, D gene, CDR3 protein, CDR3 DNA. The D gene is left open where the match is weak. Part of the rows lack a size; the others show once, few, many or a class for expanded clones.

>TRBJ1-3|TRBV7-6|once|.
CASSSRRGRSGNTIYF
TGTGCCAGCAGCTCCCGGAGGGGACGGTCTGGAAACACCATATATTTT
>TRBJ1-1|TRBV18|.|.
CASSPPRGNTEAFF
TGTGCCAGCTCACCACCAAGGGGGAACACTGAAGCTTTCTTT
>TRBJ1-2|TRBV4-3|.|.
CASSLSGTNYGYTF
TGCGCCAGCAGCCTATCAGGGACTAACTATGGCTACACCTTC
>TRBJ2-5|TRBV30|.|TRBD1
CAWSGGTGEETQYF
TGTGCCTGGAGTGGAGGGACAGGGGAAGAGACCCAGTACTTC
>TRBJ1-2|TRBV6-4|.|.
CATTKVTNRDGYTF
TGTGCCACCACGAAAGTAACGAACCGAGATGGCTACACCTTC
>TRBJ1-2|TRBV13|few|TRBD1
CASSREGQNYYGYTF
TGTGCCAGCAGCCGCGAGGGACAGAATTACTATGGCTACACCTTC
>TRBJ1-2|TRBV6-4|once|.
CASSAGGQAVNGYTF
TGTGCCAGCAGTGCCGGGGGGCAGGCTGTAAATGGCTACACCTTC
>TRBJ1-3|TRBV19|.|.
CASSIAGSSGNTIYF
TGTGCCAGTAGTATCGCCGGGAGCTCTGGAAACACCATATATTTT
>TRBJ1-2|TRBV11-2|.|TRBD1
CASSPRGGDYGYTF
TGTGCCAGCAGCCCCCGAGGGGGCGATTATGGCTACACCTTC
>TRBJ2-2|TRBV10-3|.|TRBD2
CAISGPGTSVNTGELFF
TGTGCCATCAGTGGGCCAGGGACTAGCGTGAACACCGGGGAGCTGTTTTTT
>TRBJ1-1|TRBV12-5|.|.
CASSTRWNTEAFF
TGTGCTAGTAGTACTCGTTGGAACACTGAAGCTTTCTTT
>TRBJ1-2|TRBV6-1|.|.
CASSEALTAAGYTF
TGTGCCAGCAGTGAAGCTTTAACTGCGGCTGGCTACACCTTC
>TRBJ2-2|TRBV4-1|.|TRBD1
CASSQGPGQGTGELFF
TGCGCCAGCAGCCAAGGGCCGGGACAGGGCACCGGGGAGCTGTTTTTT
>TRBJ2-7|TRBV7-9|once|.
CASSPGQSAYEQYF
TGTGCCAGCAGCCCAGGACAATCCGCCTACGAGCAGTACTTC
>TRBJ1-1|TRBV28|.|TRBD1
CASSSTGTANTEAFF
TGTGCCAGCAGTTCTACCGGGACAGCGAACACTGAAGCTTTCTTT
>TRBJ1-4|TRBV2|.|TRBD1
CASSGQGNEKLFF
TGTGCCAGCAGCGGACAGGGGAATGAAAAACTGTTTTTT
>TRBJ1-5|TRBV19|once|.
CASSIGFSNQPQHF
TGTGCCAGTAGTATCGGGTTTAGCAATCAGCCCCAGCATTTT
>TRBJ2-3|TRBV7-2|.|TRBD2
CASSIRAGGRATDTQYF
TGTGCCAGCAGCATCAGAGCGGGGGGGCGTGCCACAGATACGCAGTATTTT
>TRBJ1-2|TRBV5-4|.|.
CASSLVRDYTF
TGTGCCAGCAGCTTGGTGAGGGACTACACCTTC
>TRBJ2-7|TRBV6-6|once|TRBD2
CASKIRTSYEQYF
TGTGCCAGCAAAATCAGGACTAGCTACGAGCAGTACTTC
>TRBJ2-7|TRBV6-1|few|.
CASSPGTEVYEQYF
TGTGCCAGCAGTCCCGGGACTGAGGTTTACGAGCAGTACTTC
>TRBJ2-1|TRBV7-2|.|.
CASNSNPGGEQFF
TGTGCCAGCAACTCGAACCCTGGGGGGGAGCAGTTCTTC
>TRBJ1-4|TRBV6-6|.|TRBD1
CASSYSGQGKDEKLFF
TGTGCCAGCAGTTACTCGGGACAGGGGAAGGATGAAAAACTGTTTTTT
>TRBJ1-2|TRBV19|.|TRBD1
CATADRGPLRYGYTF
TGTGCCACCGCAGACAGGGGCCCACTTCGCTATGGCTACACCTTC
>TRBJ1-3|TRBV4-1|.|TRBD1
CASSLFRDREGRRSGNTIYF
TGCGCCAGCAGCCTTTTCCGGGACAGGGAGGGTAGGCGCTCTGGAAACACCATATATTTT
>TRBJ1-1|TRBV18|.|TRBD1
CASSPLQGMGAEAFF
TGTGCCAGCTCACCACTACAGGGGATGGGAGCTGAAGCTTTCTTT
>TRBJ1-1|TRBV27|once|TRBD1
CASSPDRGGTEAFF
TGTGCCAGCAGTCCAGACAGGGGTGGCACTGAAGCTTTCTTT
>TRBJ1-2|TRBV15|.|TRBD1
CATSRDRGRDGYTF
TGTGCCACCAGCAGAGACAGGGGGCGGGATGGCTACACCTTC
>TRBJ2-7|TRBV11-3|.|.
CASSPGNSYSYEQYF
TGTGCCAGCAGCCCTGGCAACAGCTATTCCTACGAGCAGTACTTC